Below are 20 T cell receptor beta chains sequenced from a single sample in a study of blood T cell repertoires in COVID-19. The method was immunoSEQ multiplex PCR; TCRdb's version includes in-frame clones alone and lacks a portion of them. The data show about 220,000 clones, around 81% seen once. Sequencing was carried out using peripheral blood. The receptors shown here come from a woman aged 30 to 39 who had recovered from COVID-19.

V usage is TRBV30 and J usage is TRBJ2-7, with D possibly matching TRBD1 (6 bases). Trimming pared 2 bases from V and 6 bases from J, leaving 23 bases between. The germline CDR1 and CDR2 sequences are GTSNPN and SVGIG (reference sequence). This CDR3 comprises 16 residues. This chain's CDR3 is CAWSPSRTGFRFEQYF. As DNA, the CDR3 is TGTGCCTGGAGTCCCTCCCGAACAGGGTTTAGGTTCGAGCAGTACTTC.

The chain is built from TRBV10-3 and TRBJ2-7; 7 positions agree with TRBD1. The CDR3 is 15 residues long. Germline V gene sequence: CDR1 ENHRY, CDR2 SYGVKD. J was trimmed by 0 bases and V by 6 bases; bases with no gene match: 8. This CDR3 is CAISGTGVLSYEQYF. The CDR3, as DNA: TGTGCCATCAGCGGAACAGGGGTCCTCTCCTACGAGCAGTACTTC.

The rearrangement links TRBV7-9 to TRBJ2-3; weak D call: TRBD1 (5 bases). Trimming stripped 5 bases from V and 8 bases from J, with 8 bases between. CDR3 size: 11 residues. Germline values: CDR1 SEHNR, CDR2 FQNEAQ (reference sequence). The CDR3 here is CASSPQGTQYF. As DNA, the CDR3 is TGTGCCAGCAGCCCTCAGGGTACGCAGTATTTT.

The chain has TRBV12-3 or TRBV12-4 and TRBJ2-1; D is ambiguous. The V gene lost 1 base and the J gene lost 12 bases, with 13 bases spanning the gap. This CDR3 spans 13 amino acids. The DNA of the CDR3 is TGTGCCAGCAGTTTAGGGTCTACCTACGGGCAGTTCTTC. Residues: CASSLGSTYGQFF.

The rearrangement joins TRBV19 to TRBJ2-1, with a tentative D call TRBD2 (6 bases). Trimming removed 3 bases at V and 1 base at J, with 10 bases between. This CDR3 region has 15 residues. The germline CDR1 and CDR2 sequences are LNHDA and SQIVND (reference sequence). CDR3 nucleotides: TGTGCCAGTAGTATTCTAGCGCTTTCCTACAATGAGCAGTTCTTC. Residues: CASSILALSYNEQFF.

V gene TRBV19 combines with J gene TRBJ2-7; TRBD1 agrees at 8 bases. The CDR3 spans 13 residues. Germline V gives CDR1 LNHDA, CDR2 SQIVND (reference sequence). The V segment lost 7 bases and the J segment 7 bases; nucleotides outside the gene matches: 9. CDR3 DNA sequence: TGTGCCAGTAAAGGACAGGGAGAAGGGGAGCAGTACTTC. Its translation is CASKGQGEGEQYF.

The J gene is TRBJ1-6, the V gene TRBV18; the D is unclear. The germline V and J ends were trimmed by 3 bases and 8 bases, with 14 bases remaining between them. The CDR3 spans 15 residues. CDR1 and CDR2 (germline): KGHSH, LQKENI. This chain's CDR3 is CASSPTSDTDSPLHF. The CDR3 DNA sequence: TGTGCCAGCTCACCTACATCTGACACGGATTCACCCCTCCACTTT. The whole variable domain, remainder taken from reference TRBV18 and TRBJ1-6, is NAGVMQNPRHLVRRRGQEARLRCSPMKGHSHVYWYRQLPEEGLKFMVYLQKENIIDESGMPKERFSAEFPKEGPSILRIQQVVRGDSAAYFCASSPTSDTDSPLHFGNGTRLTVT.

This chain uses TRBV19 with TRBJ2-2; 7 bases are a match to TRBD2. Germline V gene sequence: CDR1 LNHDA, CDR2 SQIVND (reference sequence). The CDR3 is 15 amino acids. Trimming took 5 bases from V and 5 from J; bases not matched to a gene: 8. The CDR3 bases are TGTGCCAGTAGTGAGGGAGGGTTTCTGACCGGGGAGCTGTTTTTT. Translated: CASSEGGFLTGELFF.

The chain employs TRBV10-3 and TRBJ2-7, with TRBD1 matching 10 bases. V trimming: 8 bases; J trimming: 5 bases; junction bases outside the gene matches: 18. The germline V gene encodes CDR1 ENHRY and CDR2 SYGVKD. This CDR3 has 17 amino acids. CDR3 residues: CAIGRGTGVLAANEQYF. The CDR3 coding sequence is TGTGCCATCGGCCGGGGGACAGGGGTACTAGCGGCAAACGAGCAGTACTTC.

V and J are TRBV11-2 and TRBJ2-7; TRBD1 matches at 8 bases. Unmatched junction bases numbered 2, after V lost 5 bases and J lost 2 bases. The CDR3 covers 13 residues. Germline V CDR1 and CDR2: SGHAT, FQNNGV. CDR3: CASSQGQAYEQYF. CDR3 coding DNA: TGTGCCAGCAGCCAGGGACAGGCCTACGAGCAGTACTTC.

The gene calls are TRBV6-6 and TRBJ2-7, with 9 positions matching TRBD1. The CDR3 has 15 residues. The trim removed 6 bases at V and 5 bases at J, leaving 11 bases unmatched. In germline, CDR1 is MNHNY, CDR2 SVGAGI (reference sequence). The CDR3 here is CASSHARDRAHEQYF. The CDR3 nucleotides are TGTGCCAGCAGCCACGCCCGGGACAGGGCCCACGAGCAGTACTTC.

The table lists this clone with a few counts. This chain joins TRBV28 and TRBJ1-6; D ambiguous. Germline lookup yields CDR1 MDHEN and CDR2 SYDVKM. Trimming left V 2 bases short and J 8 bases short, with 4 bases between. The CDR3 covers 12 residues. The CDR3 loop reads CASSLRDSPLHF. As DNA, the CDR3 is TGTGCCAGCAGTTTACGGGATTCACCCCTCCACTTT.

The J gene is TRBJ1-1, the V gene TRBV29-1; D is perhaps TRBD1 (6 bases). V lost 8 bases, J lost 7 bases, and 11 bases lay in between. Germline V lookup: CDR1 SQVTM, CDR2 ANQGSEA. There are 10 residues in the CDR3. CDR3 sequence reads: CSIRGNEAFF. The CDR3 nucleotides are TGCAGCATTAGGGGGAATGAAGCTTTCTTT.

CDR3 coding DNA: TGCGCCAGCACCCAGGGTGCAACTAATGAAAAACTGTTTTTT. It encodes CASTQGATNEKLFF. The chain is built from TRBV5-1 and TRBJ1-4; TRBD1 is a possible D gene (5 bases). This CDR3 is 14 amino acids long. CDR1 is SGHRS, CDR2 YFSETQ, per germline. V was pared by 6 bases and J by 0 bases, with 9 bases between. Together with reference TRBV5-1 and TRBJ1-4, the CDR3 gives the full variable domain: KAGVTQTPRYLIKTRGQQVTLSCSPISGHRSVSWYQQTPGQGLQFLFEYFSETQRNKGNFPGRFSGRQFSNSRSEMNVSTLELGDSALYLCASTQGATNEKLFFGSGTQLSVL.

The chain employs TRBV2 and TRBJ2-5; 10 positions agree with TRBD1. V lost 8 bases, J lost 1 base, and 7 bases stayed unmatched. CDR1 and CDR2 (germline): SNHLY, FYNNEI. CDR3 length: 15 residues. CDR3 residues: CASLGQGGIQETQYF. In DNA form, the CDR3 reads TGTGCCAGCCTAGGACAGGGGGGAATCCAAGAGACCCAGTACTTC.

This clone was seen just once. The chain joins TRBV2 to TRBJ1-2; 9 bases are a match to TRBD1. With 1 base clipped from V and 6 bases from J, the junction kept 9 bases outside the gene matches. This CDR3 is 16 amino acids long. Germline V lookup: CDR1 SNHLY, CDR2 FYNNEI. The chain's CDR3 is CASSEGEGTGFHGYTF. CDR3 sequence (DNA): TGTGCCAGCAGTGAAGGAGAAGGGACAGGGTTCCATGGCTACACCTTC.

This clone was found once. In nucleotides, the CDR3 is TGTGCCAGCAGTTTAGAGAGGGGGCGCGGATCCTACAATGAGCAGTTCTTC. Encoded protein: CASSLERGRGSYNEQFF. The V gene is TRBV28, the J gene TRBJ2-1, with TRBD1 identical over 7 bases. Per the germline V gene, CDR1 is MDHEN and CDR2 is SYDVKM. V lost 2 bases, J lost 1 base, and 8 bases stayed unmatched. This CDR3 is 17 amino acids long.

This clone was detected only once. The J gene is TRBJ1-6, the V gene TRBV5-1, with D possibly TRBD1 on 6 matching bases. Germline V CDR1 and CDR2: SGHRS, YFSETQ. The CDR3 has 14 amino acids. Trimming removed 0 bases from V and 9 bases from J, with 10 bases in between. The CDR3 is CASSLGQALSPLHF. CDR3 in DNA: TGCGCCAGCAGCTTGGGACAGGCCCTTTCACCCCTCCACTTT.

The V gene is TRBV6-6, the J gene TRBJ1-2; 8 bases align to TRBD1. This CDR3 is built from 15 residues. CDR1 MNHNY and CDR2 SVGAGI come from the germline V gene (reference sequence). J lost 3 bases, V lost 2 bases, and 5 bases had no gene match. The CDR3: CASSYPTGDDYGYTF. The CDR3 nucleotides are TGTGCCAGCAGTTACCCGACAGGGGATGACTATGGCTACACCTTC.

V gene TRBV10-2 combines with J gene TRBJ2-3; 13 bases fit TRBD2. Germline CDR1 reads WSHSY; CDR2 reads SAAADI. This CDR3 is 15 amino acids long. Losses at the gene ends were 6 bases for V and 3 bases for J; bases not matched to a gene: 3. Here the CDR3 DNA reads TGCGCCAGCAGGTGGACTAGCGGGAGAACAGATACGCAGTATTTT. Protein sequence: CASRWTSGRTDTQYF.